The 32 T cell receptor beta chains presented below share a single source sample, sequenced in a study of fetal regulatory T cell absence and autoimmunity. Only in-frame clones appear in the TCRdb table, and some are missing; sequencing was by immunoSEQ multiplex PCR. This table has 85,000 to 100,000 clones, around 72% appearing once. Sequencing was carried out using pancreas tissue. These receptors were obtained from a male donor with IPEX syndrome.

The chain has TRBV29-1 and TRBJ1-5, with 7 bases fitting TRBD1. Losses at the gene ends were 8 bases for V and 3 bases for J; bases not matched to a gene: 7. The germline V gene encodes CDR1 SQVTM and CDR2 ANQGSEA. The CDR3 is 13 residues long. CDR3 coding DNA: TGCAGCATCCGGACAGGCTTCAATCAGCCCCAGCATTTT. Its protein product is CSIRTGFNQPQHF. Supplemented by reference TRBV29-1 and TRBJ1-5, the full variable domain reads SAVISQKPSRDICQRGTSLTIQCQVDSQVTMMFWYRQQPGQSLTLIATANQGSEATYESGFVIDKFPISRPNLTFSTLTVSNMSPEDSSIYLCSIRTGFNQPQHFGDGTRLSIL.

CDR3 sequence (DNA): TGCGCCAGCAGCCAGGTCAGGACTAGCGGGGGGAGCTCCTACAATGAGCAGTTCTTC. It encodes CASSQVRTSGGSSYNEQFF. The chain recombines TRBV4-1 with TRBJ2-1, with TRBD2 matching 14 bases. Germline loops: CDR1 MGHRA, CDR2 YSYEKL. The V and J ends lost 3 bases and 0 bases, in that order; junction bases with no gene match: 7. This CDR3 region has 19 residues.

V is TRBV6-1 and J is TRBJ2-3, with TRBD2 identical over 15 bases. CDR3 length equals 18 residues. V lost 4 bases to trimming and J lost 4 bases; unmatched junction nucleotides: 9. Per germline, CDR1 MNHNS and CDR2 SASEGT. CDR3 protein: CASSVGLAGGLIADTQYF. The CDR3 DNA is TGTGCCAGCAGTGTTGGACTAGCGGGGGGGCTCATCGCAGATACGCAGTATTTT.

This clone has only one observation. This chain joins TRBV4-1 and TRBJ1-2, with D perhaps TRBD1 (5 bases). The V and J ends lost 4 bases and 1 base respectively, with 13 bases between them. CDR3 length: 15 residues. Per germline, CDR1 MGHRA and CDR2 YSYEKL. CDR3 loop: CASSPGGRGNYGYTF. CDR3 nucleotide sequence: TGCGCCAGCAGCCCCGGGGGTCGGGGTAACTATGGCTACACCTTC.

V gene TRBV13 combines with J gene TRBJ1-1; D not certain. The CDR3 is made up of 14 amino acids. V dropped 5 bases and J dropped 2 bases, with 12 bases sitting between them. Germline loops: CDR1 PRHDT, CDR2 FYEKMQ (reference sequence). The CDR3 here is CASSHRAANTEAFF. CDR3 in DNA: TGTGCCAGCAGCCATCGCGCGGCCAACACTGAAGCTTTCTTT. Using reference TRBV13 and TRBJ1-1 for the parts outside the CDR3, the full variable domain is AAGVIQSPRHLIKEKRETATLKCYPIPRHDTVYWYQQGPGQDPQFLISFYEKMQSDKGSIPDRFSAQQFSDYHSELNMSSLELGDSALYFCASSHRAANTEAFFGQGTRLTVV.

This clone occurred a few times. The rearrangement links TRBV27 to TRBJ2-7; TRBD2 is a possible D gene (6 bases). Trimming stripped 8 bases from V and 3 bases from J, with 17 bases between. Germline loops: CDR1 MNHEY, CDR2 SMNVEV (reference sequence). There are 14 residues in the CDR3. CDR3 DNA sequence: TGTGCCAGCCGCTCCGGGACTGTGTTCTACGAGCAGTACTTC. It translates to CASRSGTVFYEQYF.

CDR3 bases: TGTGCCAGCAGCTCCATTCTAGGGGATGAGCAGTTCTTC. This codes for CASSSILGDEQFF. The chain has TRBV6-6 and TRBJ2-1; tentative D call: TRBD1 (5 bases). The germline gives CDR1 MNHNY, CDR2 SVGAGI (reference sequence). CDR3 length: 13 amino acids. V gave up 6 bases and J gave up 8 bases, with 14 bases separating them.

The table lists this clone with a few counts. The chain employs TRBV4-1 and TRBJ1-5, with D perhaps TRBD1 (6 bases). Germline V gene lookup returns CDR1 MGHRA and CDR2 YSYEKL. The CDR3 is 17 amino acids. Trimming removed 0 bases from V and 2 bases from J, with 14 bases in between. The CDR3 bases are TGCGCCAGCAGCCAAGATGGAGGGGCAGGGGGCAATCAGCCCCAGCATTTT. Translation: CASSQDGGAGGNQPQHF.

CDR3 DNA: TGCGCCAGCAGCCAAGGCCCCCAGGCGGGAAGGCCCGGGGAGCTGTTTTTT. It codes for CASSQGPQAGRPGELFF. The rearrangement links TRBV4-1 to TRBJ2-2; D is perhaps TRBD2 (6 bases). Germline lookup yields CDR1 MGHRA and CDR2 YSYEKL. The CDR3 sequence is 17 residues long. V shed 1 base and J shed 6 bases, with 18 bases lying between them.

This clone was picked up a small number of times. This chain connects TRBV5-1 to TRBJ2-2, with TRBD1 identical over 11 bases. CDR3 length: 17 residues. V dropped 1 base and J dropped 0; count of bases not matched to a gene: 2. The germline V gene encodes CDR1 SGHRS and CDR2 YFSETQ. CDR3 sequence (DNA): TGCGCCAGCAGCTTGAAGGGACAGGGGGCGAACACCGGGGAGCTGTTTTTT. Protein: CASSLKGQGANTGELFF.

The gene calls are TRBV29-1 and TRBJ2-7, with TRBD1 as a possible D gene (5 bases). The ends were cut back, 0 bases at V and 3 bases at J, with 6 bases in the middle. The CDR3 totals 12 residues. Germline values: CDR1 SQVTM, CDR2 ANQGSEA. As DNA, the CDR3 is TGCAGCGTTGAAGAACAGGACTACGAGCAGTACTTC. Its translation is CSVEEQDYEQYF.

The chain couples TRBV2 to TRBJ1-3; 7 bases are shared with TRBD1. This CDR3 has 16 amino acids. The V gene's germline CDR1 is SNHLY and CDR2 FYNNEI. Trimming removed 4 bases from V and 2 bases from J; junction bases left unmatched: 8. The CDR3, as DNA: TGTGCCAGCAGTGCGGGCAGGGGGAGAACTGGAAACACCATATATTTT. This codes for CASSAGRGRTGNTIYF.

In DNA, the CDR3 is TGTGCCAGCTCACCAAACCTTTCACCGGGACAGGGGTTCCCAGATACGCAGTATTTT. It yields the protein CASSPNLSPGQGFPDTQYF. The genes are TRBV18 and TRBJ2-3; TRBD1 matches 10 bases. The germline V gene encodes CDR1 KGHSH and CDR2 LQKENI. The J segment lost 4 bases and the V segment lost 2 bases, leaving 15 bases of the junction unmatched. CDR3 length equals 19 residues.

This clone has more than one count but fewer than ten. The chain couples TRBV2 to TRBJ2-7; 10 positions match TRBD2. Germline V CDR1 and CDR2: SNHLY, FYNNEI. The CDR3 runs 15 residues. Trimming at V came to 3 bases and at J to 3 bases, leaving 5 bases not matched to a gene. CDR3 in DNA: TGTGCCAGCAGTGAGATTAGCGGGAGGAACTACGAGCAGTACTTC. Protein: CASSEISGRNYEQYF.

This chain uses TRBV11-2 with TRBJ2-6, with D possibly called TRBD1 or TRBD2 (6 bases each). In germline, CDR1 is SGHAT, CDR2 FQNNGV. V shed 4 bases and J shed 3 bases, with 13 bases lying between them. CDR3 length: 16 amino acids. In nucleotides, the CDR3 is TGTGCCAGCAGCTCCCTCCGGGGGCTTGGGGCCAACGTCCTGACTTTC. Its protein is CASSSLRGLGANVLTF.

The V and J genes are TRBV7-8 and TRBJ2-7, with a weak D call TRBD1 (6 bases). The V gene lost 5 bases and the J gene lost 0 bases, with 11 bases spanning the gap. The CDR3 loop spans 14 amino acids. Germline CDR1 and CDR2: SGHVS and FQNEAQ. The CDR3, as DNA: TGTGCCAGCAGCCCCACAGGGTCCTCCTACGAGCAGTACTTC. Residues: CASSPTGSSYEQYF.

The CDR3 loop is CASSLPGTGGTDTQYF. The CDR3 nucleotides are TGCGCCAGCAGCTTACCCGGGACAGGGGGCACAGATACGCAGTATTTT. The chain joins TRBV5-1 to TRBJ2-3, with 10 bases lining up with TRBD1. Trimming took 2 bases from V and 1 from J; bases not matched to a gene: 4. The CDR3 spans 16 residues. Germline CDR1 reads SGHRS; CDR2 reads YFSETQ.

This chain joins TRBV11-2 and TRBJ2-7, with TRBD2 matching over 14 bases. Germline V gene lookup returns CDR1 SGHAT and CDR2 FQNNGV. The V segment lost 5 bases and the J segment 11 bases; nucleotides outside the gene matches: 5. The CDR3 totals 13 residues. Here the CDR3 reads CASSMGLAGVEYF. As DNA, the CDR3 is TGTGCCAGCAGCATGGGACTAGCGGGAGTGGAGTACTTC.

This chain's CDR3 is CASSEEIAGAQETQYF. The CDR3 DNA follows: TGTGCCAGCAGTGAAGAGATAGCGGGAGCTCAAGAGACCCAGTACTTC. The chain has TRBV2 and TRBJ2-5, with 9 bases fitting TRBD2. The CDR3 totals 16 residues. V gave up 1 base and J gave up 2 bases; unmatched junction bases: 5. Germline values: CDR1 SNHLY, CDR2 FYNNEI.

This chain connects TRBV7-2 to TRBJ2-7; 12 bases fit TRBD2. Germline values: CDR1 SGHTA, CDR2 FQGNSA. CDR3 length: 15 residues. V was clipped by 1 base and J by 4 bases; unmatched bases: 2. The CDR3, as DNA: TGTGCCAGCAGCTTAGGACTAGCGGGGGTTTACGAGCAGTACTTC. Translation gives CASSLGLAGVYEQYF.

This clone appeared a single time. The J gene is TRBJ1-4, the V gene TRBV4-1, with 7 bases matching TRBD1. V gave up 4 bases and J gave up 2 bases; unmatched junction bases: 7. Germline V gene data show CDR1 as MGHRA and CDR2 as YSYEKL. The CDR3 totals 16 residues. CDR3 residues: CASSRIHRGTNEKLFF. DNA for the CDR3: TGCGCCAGCAGCCGAATCCACAGGGGTACTAATGAAAAACTGTTTTTT.

V gene TRBV5-4 combines with J gene TRBJ1-1, with D perhaps TRBD1 (5 bases). V gave up 4 bases and J gave up 5 bases, with 9 bases separating them. CDR1 and CDR2 (germline): SGHNT, YYREEE (reference sequence). The CDR3 has 12 residues. The CDR3: CASSRGGTEAFF. The CDR3 DNA reads as TGTGCCAGCAGCCGGGGGGGGACTGAAGCTTTCTTT.

In this sample, this clone turned up a few times. The rearrangement uses TRBV5-6 and TRBJ2-2; no clear D. The CDR3 consists of 14 residues. CDR1 is SGHDT and CDR2 is YYEEEE in the germline V gene. The V end was cut by 0 bases, the J end by 6 bases, with 9 bases between. CDR3 region: CASSLEGIAGELFF. The CDR3 region has the DNA TGTGCCAGCAGCTTGGAAGGGATTGCCGGGGAGCTGTTTTTT.

The V call is TRBV6-1, the J call TRBJ2-2; 7 bases are a match to TRBD1. Germline V gene data show CDR1 as MNHNS and CDR2 as SASEGT. The CDR3 spans 13 residues. With 5 bases clipped from V and 6 bases from J, the junction kept 3 bases outside the gene matches. DNA of the CDR3: TGTGCCAGCAGTATTCAGGGGGCCGGGGAGCTGTTTTTT. As protein: CASSIQGAGELFF.

The chain combines TRBV29-1 with TRBJ2-7, with D perhaps assigned TRBD1 or TRBD2 (5 bases each). V gave up 7 bases and J gave up 3 bases, with 31 bases separating them. This CDR3 contains 18 residues. Germline V lookup: CDR1 SQVTM, CDR2 ANQGSEA. DNA for the CDR3: TGCAGCGCAGATTACAGGATACTATTAGCGAAGAGGAACTACGAGCAGTACTTC. Residues: CSADYRILLAKRNYEQYF.

The CDR3 is CASSQDPGGGLYNEQFF. In DNA, the CDR3 is TGCGCCAGCAGCCAAGATCCCGGCGGGGGGTTATACAATGAGCAGTTCTTC. V usage is TRBV4-3 and J usage is TRBJ2-1; TRBD2 matches at 8 bases. Trimming took 0 bases from V and 4 from J; bases not matched to a gene: 8. CDR3 length: 17 residues. Germline CDR1 and CDR2: LGHNA and YSLEER.

This clone was counted once. This chain uses TRBV19 with TRBJ2-1; 8 nucleotides agree with TRBD1. V shed 5 bases, J shed 1 base, and the junction held 1 base outside the gene matches. Germline V gene data show CDR1 as LNHDA and CDR2 as SQIVND (reference sequence). The CDR3 contains 14 residues. For the CDR3, the DNA is TGTGCCAGTAGTCGACAGGGGTCCTACAATGAGCAGTTCTTC. Amino acid sequence: CASSRQGSYNEQFF. Based on the CDR3 plus reference TRBV19 and TRBJ2-1, the full variable domain is DGGITQSPKYLFRKEGQNVTLSCEQNLNHDAMYWYRQDPGQGLRLIYYSQIVNDFQKGDIAEGYSVSREKKESFPLTVTSAQKNPTAFYLCASSRQGSYNEQFFGPGTRLTVL.

The rearrangement joins TRBV5-1 to TRBJ2-7; D ambiguous. Trimming took off 0 bases at V and 3 bases at J, with 10 bases between the two ends. The germline gives CDR1 SGHRS, CDR2 YFSETQ. CDR3 length: 14 residues. CDR3 bases: TGCGCCAGCAGCTTGGCCCCGGCCGACTACGAGCAGTACTTC. Amino acids: CASSLAPADYEQYF. Combining the CDR3 with reference TRBV5-1 and TRBJ2-7 gives the whole variable domain KAGVTQTPRYLIKTRGQQVTLSCSPISGHRSVSWYQQTPGQGLQFLFEYFSETQRNKGNFPGRFSGRQFSNSRSEMNVSTLELGDSALYLCASSLAPADYEQYFGPGTRLTVT.

This rearrangement joins TRBV7-2 to TRBJ2-1; D is undetermined. Germline CDR1 reads SGHTA; CDR2 reads FQGNSA. V lost 3 bases and J 8 bases, leaving 11 bases between the germline ends. The CDR3 length is 13 residues. The DNA of the CDR3 is TGTGCCAGCAGCTTTTCGGCATCAGATGAGCAGTTCTTC. It translates to CASSFSASDEQFF.

This clone was seen just once. The chain is built from TRBV6-5 and TRBJ1-1; D gene ambiguous. The CDR3 spans 12 residues. The germline V and J ends were trimmed by 8 bases and 4 bases, with 11 bases remaining between them. Germline CDR1 and CDR2: MNHEY and SVGAGI. The CDR3 reads CASGHPGTEAFF. In DNA, the CDR3 is TGTGCCAGCGGCCACCCGGGCACTGAAGCTTTCTTT.

The CDR3 is CASGPIGNSYNEQFF. CDR3 in DNA: TGTGCTAGTGGACCAATTGGGAACTCCTACAATGAGCAGTTCTTC. J is TRBJ2-1 and V is TRBV12-5; D is undetermined. This CDR3 comprises 15 residues. V was shortened by 6 bases and J by 0 bases, with 12 bases between the two germline ends. Germline V gene data show CDR1 as LGHNT and CDR2 as FRNRAP.

This clone appeared a few times. The chain links TRBV11-3 to TRBJ1-3; the D gene is possibly TRBD1 (5 bases). The CDR3 has 16 amino acids. The germline V gene has CDR1 SGHNT and CDR2 YENEEA. V was clipped by 6 bases and J by 0 bases, with 15 bases between them. CDR3 sequence reads: CASRPPGPRSGNTIYF. In DNA form, the CDR3 reads TGTGCCAGCAGACCACCGGGACCCCGCTCTGGAAACACCATATATTTT.